This paragraph covers one T cell receptor beta chain sequence. Its antigen is not yet known. Base quality data are lacking; no much larger clone is found one base away. The cohort consisted of 666 healthy bone marrow donors. At the time of sampling, all cohort members were nominally healthy, though unrecorded immune exposures were likely present. The donor tested CMV seronegative, placing the donor among the approximately 360 seronegative members of the cohort. A peripheral blood sample was provided by each donor, and peripheral blood mononuclear cells were used for TCR beta sequencing. Genomic DNA was extracted from the blood cell samples with the Qiagen DNeasy Blood Extraction Kit. Library construction relied on the immunoSEQ multiplex PCR assay. For the multiplex PCR, a mixture combining 60 forward primers for TCR Vbeta segments and 13 reverse primers for TCR Jbeta segments was used. Amplification of the CDR3 region of rearranged TCR beta genes was performed with a multiplex PCR assay on genomic DNA. The Illumina HiSeq System was used to sequence the amplified TCR beta libraries as 87-base-pair reads. Under the source paper's analysis protocol: Across the 600 to 700 repertoires, a later analysis counted tens of millions of unique TCR beta chains, approximately 10 million of which were shared by at least two donors. Raw reads were error-corrected and collapsed into unique sequences with a nearest-neighbor algorithm that merged closely related sequences to remove PCR and sequencing errors. V, D and J gene segments were assigned by aligning CDR3 sequences to IMGT reference sequences. For a sequence to be retained, a match of at least six nucleotides to both a V gene segment and a J gene segment was required. A rearrangement was called productive if the CDR3 had no stop codons and remained in frame with V and J, and every other rearrangement was called non-productive. Following IMGT convention, CDR3 was defined as the stretch from the second conserved V-encoded cysteine to the conserved J-encoded phenylalanine. The earlier analysis of some 580 of the donors excluded any sequence lacking an unambiguous match to a single V gene segment. An earlier analysis of 587 of the donors classified V segments as functional when productive rearrangements were above 56.7% and as segregating when the standard deviation between donors was above 5%. A statistical classification framework was developed to diagnose cytomegalovirus status using the catalog of TCR beta chain sequences. In a later analysis, V and J genes were assigned by comparing TCR nucleotide sequences against IMGT/GENE-DB human TR gene sequences. In a later analysis, CDR3 sequences and most-parsimonious VDJ recombination scenarios were assigned using the TCRdist pipeline. A later analysis defined each TCR beta chain by its CDR3 amino acid sequence plus V-gene family, and excluded reads lacking a unique V-gene family. As a way to deal with suspected cross-contamination and a sequencing artifact, a later analysis dropped nearly 600 nucleotide sequences that were highly shared and had low generation probability. For each public chain, a later analysis derived a clonal expansion index from normalized ranks of inferred template counts within each repertoire. A later analysis computed generation probabilities with a VDJ recombination model fitted to out-of-frame rearrangements, and checked the results against IGoR. In a later analysis, TCR-TCR, TCR-HLA and TCR-CMV co-occurrence was scored with hypergeometric tests, and a repertoire-size bias correction was applied to TCR pairs. A later analysis estimated false discovery rates by permuting HLA or CMV assignments 20 times. In a later analysis, co-occurring TCRs were grouped using DBSCAN, and TCRdist sequence similarity was added for clustering within HLA-allele-positive subsets. Co-occurrence clustering excluded repertoires with fewer than 30,000 or more than 120,000 public chains, plus five with anomalous nucleotide sharing. Here the immuneACCESS table is served through TCRdb, limited to in-frame sequences with V and J called. Missing clones are a known gap in these copies; in checked studies unresolved V genes cover under half, and the rest lacks a known reason. V and J calls and clone size are given by that table; D and trimming were obtained from the DNA. The sample table shows approximately 170,000 clones, and roughly 60% are seen once. The top ten clonotypes cover 2.5% to 3% of the sample.

In the germline V gene, CDR1 corresponds to SGHVS and CDR2 to FNYEAQ. The CDR3 runs 17 residues from the cysteine to the phenylalanine. Only the CDR3 part of the read is kept: 51 bases, read in frame from the first base. Here V drops 3 bases and J drops 5 bases, and the junction holds 16 bases not matched to any gene. This entry is derived from a study of cytomegalovirus exposure and HLA in healthy donors (TCRdb year 2017). About the study as a whole: According to an earlier analysis of several hundred of the donors, roughly 180 million T cells yielded 95 million to 140 million unique TCR beta sequences and 276 Gb of sequence data. Besides the first cohort of some 670 subjects, a separate validation cohort made up of roughly 130 different subjects was used. In a later analysis, previously published TCR beta repertoires from several hundred donors were re-analyzed and high-resolution HLA genotyping was added so that TCR occurrence patterns could be studied. The T cell repertoires of about 700 subjects were profiled by immunosequencing and related to cytomegalovirus serostatus. In a later genetic analysis, genome-wide SNP genotypes for about three fifths of the 666 donors were used, and that subset was treated as a discovery cohort. The aim of the study was to test whether cataloging public T cell receptors could identify signatures of past pathogen exposure. The number of typed donors differed by locus: roughly 620-640 for A, B, C, DRB1 and DQB1; approximately 530 for DQA1; 606 for DPA1; and some 450 for DPB1. Among the roughly 400 genotyped donors, 81% belonged to the genetic ancestry cluster associated with self-reported Caucasian donors. Because of strong linkage in the cohort, roughly five DR-DQ haplotypes were treated as single units for association and clustering. The later analysis used no new phenotypic data to find candidate immune exposures, relying instead on TCR beta sequences and their occurrence across donors. Both class I and class II loci were covered by HLA typing, at four-digit resolution. All discovery cohort repertoires had been generated using a single sequencing platform. An earlier analysis of several hundred of the donors applied high-throughput TCR beta sequencing to assess whether each TCR beta V gene segment acted as functional or pseudogenic. Donor age, sex, ethnicity and CMV serostatus were compiled alongside the repertoire data. Among about 400 genotyped donors of the cohort, an average of approximately 240,000 unique TCR beta nucleotide sequences was sequenced per donor, of which about 18% were non-productive. To predict cytomegalovirus infection status, the study brought together high-throughput TCR immunosequencing, statistical association of individual TCRs with disease status, and machine learning. An early release covering 550 to 700 HLA-typed donors comprised about 300 gigabases of sequencing data and 65 million to 100 million unique TCR sequences.

The investigation overall reported the following: Because counts were too low, more than 15 rarely observed V segments, including chromosome 9 orphons, were excluded from the earlier analysis of under 650 of the donors. Across donors, most TCR sequences were observed very rarely, whereas some public TCRs were present in many individuals. In a later genetic analysis, a missense DCLRE1C variant was associated with V-gene and J-gene trimming of TCR beta chains, and the association was replicated in an independent cohort. This cohort had only TCR beta chains sequenced, and the lack of alpha or paired-chain data limited which features could be detected. A further reported finding was that TCR beta sequences accurately predicted the HLA-A and HLA-B alleles for most subjects in the first cohort. The classifier was reported to diagnose cytomegalovirus status with high specificity and sensitivity in both the original cohort and the validation cohort. A group of highly shared sequence variants was considered likely to be a technical artifact of the sequencing pipeline. In vitro tests confirmed that a few of the cytomegalovirus-associated TCR beta chains recognize cytomegalovirus antigens. In a later analysis, TCR association rates were found to vary across HLA loci, with the most associated TCRs seen for DRB1 alleles and the fewest for HLA-C alleles. Assigning TCR associations to individual alleles was difficult when HLA alleles, especially DR and DQ, strongly co-occurred. In a later analysis, HLA-associated TCR beta chains showed more clonal expansion and lower generation probabilities than non-associated chains that were equally common. The authors suggested that the approach could potentially be extended to other disease states and immunological phenotypes. At a false discovery rate of 0.05, a later analysis linked 15,000 to 20,000 TCR beta sequences to specific HLA alleles. Presence/absence analyses assumed roughly uniform sequencing depth across donors, an assumption that may not hold. Several of the top co-occurrence clusters appeared to be linked to parvovirus B19, influenza, CMV and Epstein-Barr virus, according to a later analysis. CMV serostatus was the only immune exposure information available for the cohort. HLA typing was unavailable for some donors at each locus, so association tests used only the typed subset. Linkage disequilibrium might explain the correlated functional status among segregating V segments, but an unknown experimental factor could not be ruled out. Broadly in line with IMGT annotations, most TCR beta V segments showed up in productive rearrangements about 90% or about 30% of the time in an earlier analysis of 587 of the donors. A later analysis found that most CMV-associated TCR beta chains appeared HLA-restricted, with HLA associations seemingly driven largely by CMV exposure. In the study, about 150 TCR beta chains were listed as associated with cytomegalovirus. In a later genetic analysis, fewer N-insertions in productive TCRs were reported among donors in an Asian-associated ancestry cluster than the roughly 700-donor mean. The 87-base-pair reads could not distinguish some IMGT-functional V segments, including TRBV6-2 and TRBV6-3, so those segments were excluded.

The V gene is TRBV7-6 and the J gene is TRBJ2-7; TRBD1 fits 7 bases in the junction. Sequencing used PBMCs. This clonotype was obtained from a middle-aged man in good health and CMV-seronegative. In nucleotide form, the sequence is TGTGCCAGCAGCTTCCAATTGAGGGTAGAGGGGGCCAACGAGCAGTACTTC. This gives the protein CASSFQLRVEGANEQYF.